This TCR beta chain emerged from a study of T cell clonotyping in hematopoietic cell transplantation. Study findings and constraints: CD4 and CD8 repertoire contributions could not be separated without sorting. Higher Inverse Simpson Index values in graft donor and pretransplant recipient predicted broader posttransplant TCR diversity.

Clones were sequenced by immunoSEQ multiplex PCR, and TCRdb holds only the in-frame ones, with some missing. Of approximately 5,000 clones in the sample, less than 35% are singletons; the top ten hold about 15%. On this clone itself: What it binds is unknown.

Time point noted: recipient sample about 28 days before transplant, after cytoreduction. The sequence was obtained from a man aged 50-59 years with myelofibrosis. Some clones in this sample may be carry-over from other donors' samples. The input for sequencing was peripheral blood mononuclear cells, taken before stem cell transplant.

The CDR3 DNA follows: TGTGCCTGGAGTGGTGGGACTAGCGGCTACTACGAGCAGTACTTC. Protein: CAWSGGTSGYYEQYF. The chain has TRBV30 and TRBJ2-7, with 11 bases that match TRBD2. Per germline, CDR1 GTSNPN and CDR2 SVGIG (reference sequence). The CDR3 length is 15 residues. The J segment lost 3 bases and the V segment lost 1 base, leaving 5 bases of the junction unmatched.